The rows below give T cell receptor beta chains drawn from one sample of a study of human T cells and chemical hapten exposure. TCRdb re-derived calls from the RACE reads in MiXCR, one entry per CDR3 protein. The repertoire has about 90,000 distinct CDR3 sequences, roughly a tenth of them found once; the top ten carry approximately 1%. Specimen: whole blood, collected in connection with sensitization to the hapten diphenylcyclopropenone (DPC). Receptors were obtained from a woman younger than 45 with alopecia areata. Some clones in this sample may be carry-over from other donors' samples. CDR3s include the opening cysteine and the closing phenylalanine or tryptophan. A D gene is named only where the DNA matches it firmly. Expanded clones get a size class; other rows say once, few or many, or leave the size out.

clone_size,d_call,v_call,j_call,cdr3_aa,cdr3_nt
many,.,TRBV5-1,TRBJ2-5,CASSLGGPGSLSETQYF,TGCGCCAGCAGCTTGGGGGGGCCAGGGTCTTTGTCGGAGACCCAGTACTTC
.,TRBD2,TRBV10-3,TRBJ2-1,CAIRSGDSYNEQFF,TGTGCCATCAGGAGCGGGGACTCCTACAATGAGCAGTTCTTC
.,.,TRBV18,TRBJ1-1,CASSPSEGTEAFF,TGTGCCAGCTCACCCAGCGAGGGGACTGAAGCTTTCTTT
many,.,TRBV12-3/TRBV12-4,TRBJ2-5,CASSLGGAQETQYF,TGTGCCAGCAGTTTAGGAGGGGCCCAAGAGACCCAGTACTTC
.,.,TRBV18,TRBJ2-6,CASSPLEANVLTF,TGTGCCAGCTCACCACTAGAGGCCAACGTCCTGACTTTC
.,.,TRBV4-1,TRBJ2-1,CASSQRGLDLGLDNEQFF,TGCGCCAGCAGCCAAAGGGGACTCGACCTGGGTCTAGACAATGAGCAGTTCTTC
many,TRBD1,TRBV3-1,TRBJ2-2,CASSQDPQGTNTGELFF,TGTGCCAGCAGCCAAGATCCACAGGGGACGAACACCGGGGAGCTGTTTTTT
many,TRBD2,TRBV20-1,TRBJ2-7,CSARVGLAGLYEQYF,TGCAGTGCTAGAGTGGGACTAGCGGGATTGTACGAGCAGTACTTC
.,.,TRBV20-1,TRBJ2-4,CSASEGPAKNIQYF,TGCAGTGCTTCAGAGGGCCCAGCCAAAAACATTCAGTACTTC
.,TRBD1,TRBV29-1,TRBJ2-7,CSVEQGAMYEQYF,TGCAGCGTGGAACAGGGGGCGATGTACGAGCAGTACTTC
few,TRBD2,TRBV28,TRBJ2-3,CASSLQAGEAYF,TGTGCCAGCAGTTTACAGGCGGGGGAGGCGTATTTT
few,.,TRBV7-2,TRBJ1-1,CASSLKVRIEAFF,TGTGCCAGCAGCTTAAAGGTACGGATCGAAGCTTTCTTT
few,TRBD2,TRBV7-8,TRBJ2-3,CASRQGREATDTQYF,TGTGCCAGTCGCCAGGGGCGGGAGGCCACAGATACGCAGTATTTT
.,TRBD1,TRBV3-1,TRBJ2-1,CASTTGPGGYNEQFF,TGTGCCAGCACCACCGGGCCAGGGGGTTACAATGAGCAGTTCTTC
.,TRBD2,TRBV11-2,TRBJ2-3,CASSFPTSGSWVDTQYF,TGTGCCAGCAGCTTCCCTACTAGCGGCTCGTGGGTAGATACGCAGTATTTT
few,.,TRBV7-2,TRBJ2-1,CASRKDGLTGEQFF,TGTGCCAGCAGGAAGGACGGACTCACTGGTGAGCAGTTCTTC
few,TRBD2,TRBV6-5,TRBJ2-2,CASRLAGAGELFF,TGTGCCAGTAGACTAGCGGGAGCCGGGGAGCTGTTTTTT
.,.,TRBV7-6,TRBJ1-1,CASSLGPRSEAFF,TGTGCCAGCAGCTTAGGCCCGAGAAGCGAAGCTTTCTTT
.,.,TRBV30,TRBJ2-3,CAFSTGRGASTDTQYF,TGTGCCTTCTCTACTGGACGAGGGGCTAGCACAGATACGCAGTATTTT
few,TRBD1,TRBV5-4,TRBJ2-7,CASSRPDRGRHEQYF,TGTGCCAGCAGCCGCCCGGACAGGGGGCGCCACGAGCAGTACTTC
many,.,TRBV3-1,TRBJ2-6,CASSQTVEFLRKSGANVLTF,TGTGCCAGCAGCCAAACCGTGGAATTCCTAAGGAAGTCTGGGGCCAACGTCCTGACTTTC
many,.,TRBV19,TRBJ2-1,CASSIHKSYNEQFF,TGTGCCAGTAGTATCCACAAGTCCTACAATGAGCAGTTCTTC
many,.,TRBV12-5,TRBJ1-1,CASGFDPNTEAFF,TGTGCTAGTGGTTTCGACCCGAACACTGAAGCTTTCTTT
.,.,TRBV3-1,TRBJ2-1,CASSPSGHEQFF,TGTGCCAGCAGCCCCTCCGGACATGAGCAGTTCTTC
many,.,TRBV2,TRBJ2-1,CASSYPGTYVSYNEQFF,TGTGCCAGCAGTTACCCAGGAACATATGTCTCCTACAATGAGCAGTTCTTC
.,.,TRBV29-1,TRBJ2-1,CSVEDLRLAYNEQFF,TGCAGCGTTGAAGACCTCCGACTAGCCTACAATGAGCAGTTCTTC
.,.,TRBV20-1,TRBJ2-2,CSARGLFTGWDTGELFF,TGCAGTGCTAGAGGGCTTTTTACAGGGTGGGACACCGGGGAGCTGTTTTTT
many,.,TRBV7-8,TRBJ1-6,CASSSPVGHNSPLHF,TGTGCCAGCAGCTCCCCGGTTGGACATAATTCACCCCTCCACTTT
many,.,TRBV5-1,TRBJ2-4,CASSPGAGTKNIQYF,TGCGCCAGCAGCCCGGGGGCTGGGACCAAAAACATTCAGTACTTC